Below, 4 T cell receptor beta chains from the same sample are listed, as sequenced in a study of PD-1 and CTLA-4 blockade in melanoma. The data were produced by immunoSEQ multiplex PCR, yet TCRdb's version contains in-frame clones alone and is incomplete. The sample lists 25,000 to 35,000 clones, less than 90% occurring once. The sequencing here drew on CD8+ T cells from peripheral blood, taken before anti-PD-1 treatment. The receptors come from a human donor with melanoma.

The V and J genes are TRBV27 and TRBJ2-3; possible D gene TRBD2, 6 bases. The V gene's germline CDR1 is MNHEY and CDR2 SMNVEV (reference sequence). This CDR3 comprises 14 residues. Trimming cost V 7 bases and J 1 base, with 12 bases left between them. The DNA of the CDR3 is TGTGCCAGCACCCTAGCGTACGGCACAGATACGCAGTATTTT. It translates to CASTLAYGTDTQYF.

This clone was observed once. CDR3 in DNA: TGTGCCAGCAGCTCCCCCATCCGGGAGACCACCTCGAACACCGGGGAGCTGTTTTTT. Translated, it gives CASSSPIRETTSNTGELFF. V usage is TRBV7-9 and J usage is TRBJ2-2; D is possibly TRBD2 (6 bases). Germline assignment: CDR1 SEHNR and CDR2 FQNEAQ (reference sequence). Trimming pared 4 bases from V and 0 bases from J, leaving 21 bases between. This CDR3 is 19 amino acids long.

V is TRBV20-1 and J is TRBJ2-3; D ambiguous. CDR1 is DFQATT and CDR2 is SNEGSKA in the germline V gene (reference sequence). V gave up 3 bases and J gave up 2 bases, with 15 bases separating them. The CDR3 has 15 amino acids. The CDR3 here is CSASLYSLFTDTQYF. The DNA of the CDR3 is TGCAGTGCTAGTCTATATAGTCTCTTCACAGATACGCAGTATTTT.

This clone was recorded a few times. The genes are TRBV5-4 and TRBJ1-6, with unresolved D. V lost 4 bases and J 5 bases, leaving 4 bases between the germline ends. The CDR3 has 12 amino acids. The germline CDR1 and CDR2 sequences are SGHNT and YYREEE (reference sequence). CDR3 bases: TGTGCCAGCAGCGCCGATAATTCACCCCTCCACTTT. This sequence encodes CASSADNSPLHF. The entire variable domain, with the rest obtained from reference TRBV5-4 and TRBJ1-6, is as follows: ETGVTQSPTHLIKTRGQQVTLRCSSQSGHNTVSWYQQALGQGPQFIFQYYREEENGRGNFPPRFSGLQFPNYSSELNVNALELDDSALYLCASSADNSPLHFGNGTRLTVT.